This T cell receptor beta chain was found in a study of CD8+CD57+ T cells in acquired aplastic anemia. Study-wide background: Sorted CD4+ plus CD8+ cells gave DNA averaging approximately 3.2 ug.

The CDR3 loop spans 15 amino acids. Deletions cut 5 bases from V and 5 bases from J, with 18 bases between. The germline CDR1 and CDR2 sequences are SGHTA and FQGTGA. Profiling of TCR beta VDJ combinations and CDR3 sequences used genomic DNA as template. TCRdb reprocessed the reads with MiXCR, giving one entry per CDR3 protein. The repertoire holds hundreds of thousands of distinct CDR3 sequences, with roughly three fifths as singletons. The chain links TRBV7-3 to TRBJ2-5; a possible D gene is TRBD2 (6 bases). Sequenced input: sorted CD4+, CD8+, or CD8+CD57+ T cells (not recorded which) from PBMCs. The sequence was collected from a human donor with severe aplastic anemia or a healthy control (not recorded which). This CDR3 is CASSLHPGLIETQYF. Here the CDR3 DNA reads TGTGCCAGCAGCCTCCATCCGGGACTTATTGAGACCCAGTACTTC. Full variable domain (rest looked up from reference TRBV7-3 and TRBJ2-5): GAGVSQTPSNKVTEKGKYVELRCDPISGHTALYWYRQSLGQGPEFLIYFQGTGAADDSGLPNDRFFAVRPEGSVSTLKIQRTERGDSAVYLCASSLHPGLIETQYFGPGTRLLVL.